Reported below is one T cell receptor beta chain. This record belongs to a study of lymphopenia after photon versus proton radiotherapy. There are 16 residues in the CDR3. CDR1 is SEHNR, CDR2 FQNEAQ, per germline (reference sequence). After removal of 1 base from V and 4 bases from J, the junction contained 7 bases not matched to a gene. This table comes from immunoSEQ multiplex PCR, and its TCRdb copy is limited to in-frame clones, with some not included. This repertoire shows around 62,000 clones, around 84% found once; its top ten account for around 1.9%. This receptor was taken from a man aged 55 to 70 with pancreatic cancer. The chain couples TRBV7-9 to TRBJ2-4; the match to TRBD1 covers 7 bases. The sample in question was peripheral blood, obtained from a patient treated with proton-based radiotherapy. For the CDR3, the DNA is TGTGCCAGCAGCTTAGTTGGGTGGGACAGTAAAAACATTCAGTACTTC. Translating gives CASSLVGWDSKNIQYF.